The 31 T cell receptor beta chains in this list originate from one sample, sequenced in a study of blood T cell repertoires in COVID-19. The protocol was immunoSEQ multiplex PCR, while the TCRdb copy is restricted to in-frame clones and leaves out a portion. The sample has 200,000 to 250,000 clones, approximately 84% seen once. The sequenced material came from peripheral blood. These receptors all stem from a man aged 45-65 years with acute or convalescent COVID-19.

The chain couples TRBV12-3 or TRBV12-4 to TRBJ1-2; 7 nucleotides agree with TRBD1. V trimming: 2 bases; J trimming: 8 bases; junction bases outside the gene matches: 2. The CDR3 runs 12 residues. The CDR3 sequence: CASSLQGVGYTF. The CDR3 DNA sequence: TGTGCCAGCAGTTTACAGGGGGTGGGCTACACCTTC.

CDR3 protein: CASSERGLSAFF. As DNA, the CDR3 is TGTGCCAGCAGTGAACGAGGACTTTCGGCTTTCTTT. This chain uses TRBV25-1 with TRBJ1-1; D is undetermined. Trimming took 2 bases from V and 11 from J, leaving 12 bases between them. CDR1 and CDR2 (germline): MGHDK, SYGVNS. This CDR3 comprises 12 residues.

The chain couples TRBV7-3 to TRBJ2-1, with 7 bases fitting TRBD2. V shed 8 bases and J 4 bases; nucleotides not matched to a gene: 17. CDR3 length: 17 residues. CDR1 is SGHTA and CDR2 is FQGTGA in the germline V gene. This CDR3 reads CASPGLNHLAVYNEQFF. CDR3 DNA: TGTGCCAGCCCCGGCTTAAACCATCTAGCGGTTTACAATGAGCAGTTCTTC.

This rearrangement joins TRBV9 to TRBJ2-7; 7 bases map to TRBD2. Germline CDR1 reads SGDLS; CDR2 reads YYNGEE. V shed 0 bases and J 3 bases; nucleotides not matched to a gene: 3. The CDR3 contains 14 residues. The CDR3 DNA follows: TGTGCCAGCAGCGTAGAGGCGGGAGTCTACGAGCAGTACTTC. Translated, it gives CASSVEAGVYEQYF.

The rearrangement uses TRBV19 and TRBJ1-5; D remains ambiguous. The germline gives CDR1 LNHDA, CDR2 SQIVND (reference sequence). V lost 4 bases to trimming and J lost 2 bases, with 9 bases between them. The CDR3 has 14 amino acids. The DNA for the CDR3 is TGTGCCAGTAGTAGAGGCTATGGCAATCAGCCCCAGCATTTT. Its translation is CASSRGYGNQPQHF.

This clone has a single count. The rearrangement uses TRBV28 and TRBJ2-1, with TRBD1 matching over 7 bases. Trimming cost V 3 bases and J 8 bases; bases outside gene matches: 7. Germline V gene lookup returns CDR1 MDHEN and CDR2 SYDVKM. The CDR3 spans 14 residues. The CDR3 here is CASSFRQGSDEQFF. CDR3 coding DNA: TGTGCCAGCAGTTTCCGACAGGGTAGCGATGAGCAGTTCTTC.

The rearrangement links TRBV2 to TRBJ1-5; maybe TRBD1 (5 bases). Germline CDR1 SNHLY, CDR2 FYNNEI. The CDR3 is 15 residues long. The ends were cut back, 6 bases at V and 4 bases at J, with 16 bases in the middle. The CDR3 here is CASRDMDKRNQPQHF. CDR3 DNA sequence: TGTGCCAGCAGGGACATGGACAAAAGAAATCAGCCCCAGCATTTT.

The V call is TRBV7-9, the J call TRBJ2-2; D is possibly TRBD1 (5 bases). In germline, CDR1 is SEHNR, CDR2 FQNEAQ (reference sequence). Trimming took off 2 bases at V and 5 bases at J, with 15 bases between the two ends. This CDR3 spans 16 amino acids. CDR3 nucleotides: TGTGCCAGCAGCTTACCAACAGGAATAAGGACCGGGGAGCTGTTTTTT. Its translation: CASSLPTGIRTGELFF. Together with reference TRBV7-9 and TRBJ2-2, the CDR3 gives the full variable domain: DTGVSQNPRHKITKRGQNVTFRCDPISEHNRLYWYRQTLGQGPEFLTYFQNEAQLEKSRLLSDRFSAERPKGSFSTLEIQRTEQGDSAMYLCASSLPTGIRTGELFFGEGSRLTVL.

J is TRBJ1-6 and V is TRBV19; D gene ambiguous. The CDR3 is made up of 16 amino acids. CDR1 is LNHDA and CDR2 is SQIVND in the germline V gene (reference sequence). Trimming removed 5 bases at V and 1 base at J, with 12 bases between. CDR3 coding DNA: TGTGCCAGTAGTCCAGAGGGTCGGTCCTATAATTCACCCCTCCACTTT. Its translation is CASSPEGRSYNSPLHF. Combining the CDR3 with reference TRBV19 and TRBJ1-6 gives the whole variable domain DGGITQSPKYLFRKEGQNVTLSCEQNLNHDAMYWYRQDPGQGLRLIYYSQIVNDFQKGDIAEGYSVSREKKESFPLTVTSAQKNPTAFYLCASSPEGRSYNSPLHFGNGTRLTVT.

This chain connects TRBV28 to TRBJ1-2, with TRBD1 identical over 7 bases. In germline, CDR1 is MDHEN, CDR2 SYDVKM. V dropped 5 bases and J dropped 0; count of bases not matched to a gene: 6. The CDR3 consists of 15 residues. The CDR3, as DNA: TGTGCCAGCAGTCCCCGGGACAGAGCTAACTATGGCTACACCTTC. This codes for CASSPRDRANYGYTF.

V and J are TRBV16 and TRBJ1-1, with D maybe TRBD1 (5 bases). Trimming stripped 4 bases from V and 0 bases from J, with 18 bases between. The CDR3 has 17 amino acids. CDR1 is KGHSY, CDR2 FQNENV, per germline. The CDR3 loop is CASSLGYRGKVNTEAFF. The CDR3 DNA follows: TGTGCCAGCAGCCTGGGGTACCGGGGGAAAGTGAACACTGAAGCTTTCTTT.

This chain uses TRBV19 with TRBJ1-2; 7 nucleotides agree with TRBD1. V lost 4 bases and J lost 0; bases outside the gene matches: 2. The CDR3 runs 14 residues. Germline V gives CDR1 LNHDA, CDR2 SQIVND (reference sequence). Here the CDR3 DNA reads TGTGCCAGTAGTAGGGACAGTTCTAACTATGGCTACACCTTC. Translating it yields CASSRDSSNYGYTF.

This rearrangement joins TRBV5-1 to TRBJ2-3; TRBD2 matches at 12 bases. V dropped 0 bases and J dropped 5; count of bases not matched to a gene: 4. This CDR3 region has 16 residues. The germline V gene encodes CDR1 SGHRS and CDR2 YFSETQ. The CDR3 reads CASSLVGGLAGDTQYF. Written as DNA, the CDR3 is TGCGCCAGCAGCTTGGTAGGGGGACTAGCGGGAGATACGCAGTATTTT.

This clone has just one count. DNA of the CDR3: TGTGCCAGCACCGACAGGACGGGGCACGAAGAGACCCAGTACTTC. It specifies CASTDRTGHEETQYF. This rearrangement joins TRBV27 to TRBJ2-5; D perhaps matches TRBD1 (6 bases). The V end lost 7 bases, the J end lost 3 bases, and 18 bases lay between the germline ends. Germline V gives CDR1 MNHEY, CDR2 SMNVEV (reference sequence). The CDR3 length is 15 residues.

The chain has TRBV6-5 and TRBJ1-2, with TRBD1 as a possible D gene (6 bases). Trimming took off 6 bases at V and 10 bases at J, with 15 bases between the two ends. The CDR3 consists of 12 residues. Germline V gene sequence: CDR1 MNHEY, CDR2 SVGAGI. CDR3 nucleotides: TGTGCCAGCAGGCGGACAGATGCAGACTACACCTTC. It codes for CASRRTDADYTF.

This chain connects TRBV19 to TRBJ1-2, with unresolved D. Germline loops: CDR1 LNHDA, CDR2 SQIVND (reference sequence). This CDR3 has 11 amino acids. V dropped 8 bases and J dropped 2 bases, with 6 bases sitting between them. The CDR3 DNA is TGTGCCAGTTGGGAGAACTATGGCTACACCTTC. The encoded protein is CASWENYGYTF.

The gene calls are TRBV2 and TRBJ2-1, with 8 bases identical to TRBD2. The CDR3 sequence is 18 residues long. Germline V gives CDR1 SNHLY, CDR2 FYNNEI. The ends lost 1 base at V and 12 bases at J; junction bases unmatched: 20. This CDR3 reads CASSEVDGGTSPLLAQFF. CDR3 sequence (DNA): TGTGCCAGCAGTGAAGTAGATGGCGGGACTAGTCCTCTGTTAGCGCAGTTCTTC.

The V gene is TRBV11-3, the J gene TRBJ2-2; D not resolved. The CDR3 extends over 12 amino acids. Between the trimmed V and J ends, which lost 10 bases and 6 bases, there was a span of 12 bases. Germline CDR1 SGHNT, CDR2 YENEEA. The CDR3 DNA reads as TGTGCCACCCAGAGACGGGCCGGGGAGCTGTTTTTT. This translates into CATQRRAGELFF.

This chain uses TRBV30 with TRBJ1-3, with TRBD1 identical over 9 bases. CDR1 and CDR2 (germline): GTSNPN, SVGIG (reference sequence). The CDR3 is made up of 17 amino acids. Trimming at V came to 4 bases and at J to 0 bases, leaving 10 bases not matched to a gene. The CDR3 nucleotides are TGTGCCTGGACCCGAGGAGGGACAGGGATCTCTGGAAACACCATATATTTT. Amino acid sequence: CAWTRGGTGISGNTIYF.

The V call is TRBV27, the J call TRBJ1-5; 7 bases are shared with TRBD1. Per germline, CDR1 MNHEY and CDR2 SMNVEV (reference sequence). The CDR3 runs 15 residues. J lost 6 bases, V lost 3 bases, and 8 bases had no gene match. CDR3 sequence: CASSLGPGGFQPQHF. The CDR3 nucleotides are TGTGCCAGCAGTTTGGGGCCAGGGGGTTTTCAGCCCCAGCATTTT.

This rearrangement joins TRBV30 to TRBJ2-1; D remains unclear. The CDR3 is 12 amino acids. V dropped 4 bases and J dropped 5 bases, with 9 bases sitting between them. Germline V gene lookup returns CDR1 GTSNPN and CDR2 SVGIG (reference sequence). The CDR3 here is CAWKRTDNEQFF. The CDR3 DNA is TGTGCCTGGAAGAGAACGGACAATGAGCAGTTCTTC.

The chain has TRBV7-8 and TRBJ1-6; 7 bases fit TRBD1. Germline trimming cut 5 bases from V and 9 bases from J; bases unmatched to any gene: 7. The CDR3 is 14 residues long. Germline assignment: CDR1 SGHVS and CDR2 FQNEAQ. The CDR3 coding sequence is TGTGCCAGCAGCCCAGGGGGGTCCGTTTCACCCCTCCACTTT. This codes for CASSPGGSVSPLHF. Combining the CDR3 with reference TRBV7-8 and TRBJ1-6 gives the whole variable domain GAGVSQSPRYKVAKRGQDVALRCDPISGHVSLFWYQQALGQGPEFLTYFQNEAQLDKSGLPSDRFFAERPEGSVSTLKIQRTQQEDSAVYLCASSPGGSVSPLHFGNGTRLTVT.

J is TRBJ2-7 and V is TRBV7-3; 10 bases match TRBD1. With 1 base clipped from V and 7 bases from J, the junction kept 7 bases outside the gene matches. CDR3 size: 15 residues. Germline V gene data show CDR1 as SGHTA and CDR2 as FQGTGA. The CDR3 here is CASSLNGQGVAEQYF. CDR3 in DNA: TGTGCCAGCAGCTTAAATGGACAGGGGGTCGCGGAGCAGTACTTC.

The CDR3 region has the DNA TGTGCCAGCAGCGTAGAAGGGGGACTGAACACTGAAGCTTTCTTT. This translates into CASSVEGGLNTEAFF. The V gene is TRBV9, the J gene TRBJ1-1; the D gene is possibly TRBD1 (6 bases). The CDR3 totals 15 residues. V dropped 0 bases and J dropped 0 bases, with 9 bases sitting between them. Germline V lookup: CDR1 SGDLS, CDR2 YYNGEE.

This clone was recorded only once. The rearrangement joins TRBV6-5 to TRBJ2-7; tentative D call: TRBD1 (6 bases). This CDR3 has 15 amino acids. Between the trimmed V and J ends, which lost 2 bases and 7 bases, there was a span of 18 bases. CDR1 is MNHEY, CDR2 SVGAGI, per germline. The CDR3 protein is CASSYPGQNGAEQYF. DNA of the CDR3: TGTGCCAGCAGTTACCCGGGACAAAATGGGGCGGAGCAGTACTTC.

This clone was seen just once. The rearrangement links TRBV27 to TRBJ2-1, with TRBD2 matching over 7 bases. CDR3 length: 14 amino acids. In germline, CDR1 is MNHEY, CDR2 SMNVEV (reference sequence). V dropped 8 bases and J dropped 7; count of bases not matched to a gene: 11. CDR3 loop: CASGLGGRGNEQFF. The DNA for the CDR3 is TGTGCCAGCGGCTTAGGAGGGAGGGGTAATGAGCAGTTCTTC.

This chain uses TRBV27 with TRBJ1-4, with a possible D match to TRBD1 (5 bases). The CDR3 spans 17 residues. Germline V gene data show CDR1 as MNHEY and CDR2 as SMNVEV (reference sequence). Deletions cut 0 bases from V and 3 bases from J, with 14 bases between. This CDR3 is CASSLSITGLANEKLFF. The CDR3 DNA reads TGTGCCAGCAGTTTATCAATAACAGGTCTAGCTAATGAAAAACTGTTTTTT.

V and J are TRBV29-1 and TRBJ2-1; 8 bases are shared with TRBD2. The CDR3 length is 15 residues. Looked up from germline, CDR1 is SQVTM and CDR2 is ANQGSEA. V lost 2 bases and J lost 0; bases outside the gene matches: 3. This CDR3 is CSVEWSGSSYNEQFF. CDR3 sequence (DNA): TGCAGCGTTGAATGGAGCGGGAGCTCCTACAATGAGCAGTTCTTC.

The chain combines TRBV5-6 with TRBJ2-5; D gene unclear. Germline lookup yields CDR1 SGHDT and CDR2 YYEEEE. The ends were cut back, 2 bases at V and 5 bases at J, with 19 bases in the middle. The length of the CDR3 is 16 residues. The DNA for the CDR3 is TGTGCCAGCAGCTTTAGTGTCCGGGTATGGTCGGAGACCCAGTACTTC. Amino acid sequence: CASSFSVRVWSETQYF.

The gene calls are TRBV18 and TRBJ1-6, with D uncertain. The CDR3 has 15 amino acids. With 0 bases removed from V and 8 bases from J, the gap between germline ends came to 11 bases. Per the germline V gene, CDR1 is KGHSH and CDR2 is LQKENI. This CDR3 reads CASSPPRVLDSPLHF. The CDR3 nucleotides are TGTGCCAGCTCACCACCGCGTGTTCTTGATTCACCCCTCCACTTT. Complete variable domain (other parts from reference TRBV18 and TRBJ1-6): NAGVMQNPRHLVRRRGQEARLRCSPMKGHSHVYWYRQLPEEGLKFMVYLQKENIIDESGMPKERFSAEFPKEGPSILRIQQVVRGDSAAYFCASSPPRVLDSPLHFGNGTRLTVT.

The genes are TRBV5-5 and TRBJ1-2; TRBD1 matches 7 bases. CDR1 is SGHKS, CDR2 YYEKEE, per germline (reference sequence). With 3 bases clipped from V and 3 bases from J, the junction kept 11 bases outside the gene matches. The CDR3 is made up of 16 amino acids. CDR3 region: CASSSTGQPWDYGYTF. The CDR3 region has the DNA TGTGCCAGCAGCTCAACGGGACAGCCCTGGGACTATGGCTACACCTTC.